The rows below give T cell receptor beta chains drawn from one sample of a study of siplizumab effects on memory and regulatory T cells. Repertoires were generated with immunoSEQ multiplex PCR, while TCRdb's copy carries only in-frame clones and drops some. The table lists about 91,000 clones, roughly 96% of them singletons. The sequenced sample was naive CD4+ T cells sorted from blood. The receptors were gathered from a human donor in good health. Both conserved end residues are part of each CDR3. D genes are given only for firm matches. Some rows mark clone size as missing; the rest say once, few, many or name a class of expanded clone.

J gene,V gene,clone size,D gene,CDR3 protein,CDR3 DNA
TRBJ2-2,TRBV19,-,-,CASSLGGGTGELFF,TGTGCCAGTAGCCTAGGGGGGGGTACCGGGGAGCTGTTTTTT
TRBJ2-5,TRBV25-1,-,-,CASSESRIRETQYF,TGTGCCAGCAGTGAATCCCGGATTAGGGAGACCCAGTACTTC
TRBJ2-5,TRBV11-3,-,-,CASSLGVEETQYF,TGTGCCAGCAGCTTAGGCGTTGAGGAGACCCAGTACTTC
TRBJ1-3,TRBV7-2,-,-,CASSFGSGSGNTIYF,TGTGCCAGCAGCTTCGGATCTGGCTCTGGAAACACCATATATTTT
TRBJ1-5,TRBV19,-,TRBD1,CASSMTGGDQPQHF,TGTGCCAGTAGTATGACAGGGGGGGATCAGCCCCAGCATTTT
TRBJ1-5,TRBV28,-,TRBD1,CAGNRGYSNQPQHF,TGTGCCGGGAACAGGGGCTATAGCAATCAGCCCCAGCATTTT
TRBJ2-1,TRBV7-3,-,-,CASSLRPPGLTYNEQFF,TGTGCCAGCAGCTTACGTCCGCCGGGGCTGACCTACAATGAGCAGTTCTTC
TRBJ2-7,TRBV6-5,-,TRBD1,CASRDRGYEQYF,TGTGCCAGCCGGGACAGGGGCTACGAGCAGTACTTC
TRBJ1-2,TRBV11-2,-,-,CASRTLRGKKGGYTF,TGTGCCAGCAGGACCCTTAGGGGGAAAAAAGGCGGCTACACCTTC
TRBJ1-4,TRBV25-1,-,-,CASKGGTNEKLFF,TGTGCCAGCAAAGGGGGAACTAATGAAAAACTGTTTTTT
TRBJ2-2,TRBV7-2,-,-,CASSSRDTRNTGELFF,TGTGCCAGCAGCTCGCGGGACACCAGGAACACCGGGGAGCTGTTTTTT
TRBJ2-3,TRBV9,once,-,CASSVVGRVTDTQYF,TGTGCCAGCAGCGTAGTGGGCAGGGTCACAGATACGCAGTATTTT
TRBJ1-2,TRBV27,-,-,CASSPHGTAKGYTF,TGTGCCAGCAGTCCACACGGGACTGCTAAGGGCTACACCTTC
TRBJ1-2,TRBV28,-,-,CASSSPLGGGEYGYTF,TGTGCCAGCAGTTCCCCTTTAGGGGGAGGGGAGTATGGCTACACCTTC
TRBJ1-2,TRBV19,-,TRBD1,CASRTKQGATYGYTF,TGTGCCAGTAGGACCAAACAGGGGGCTACCTATGGCTACACCTTC
TRBJ1-3,TRBV7-9,-,TRBD1,CASSLPRTGGGNTIYF,TGTGCCAGCAGCTTACCTCGGACAGGGGGAGGAAACACCATATATTTT
TRBJ1-2,TRBV11-1,-,TRBD1,CASSSLWTGGDGYTF,TGTGCCAGCAGCTCCCTTTGGACAGGGGGAGATGGCTACACCTTC
TRBJ1-2,TRBV19,-,-,CASSPGGRRGYTF,TGTGCCAGTAGCCCGGGGGGGCGGAGGGGCTACACCTTC
TRBJ2-1,TRBV10-1,-,-,CASQRALHNEQFF,TGCGCCAGCCAGCGGGCTTTGCACAATGAGCAGTTCTTC
TRBJ1-6,TRBV6-1,-,-,CASSPWGGSSPLHF,TGTGCCAGCAGTCCCTGGGGGGGCAGTTCACCCCTCCACTTT
TRBJ1-5,TRBV27,few,-,CASSLSRTLNQPQHF,TGTGCCAGCAGTTTATCGCGTACGCTAAATCAGCCCCAGCATTTT
TRBJ2-1,TRBV5-4,-,TRBD1,CASSLDRGLYNEQFF,TGTGCCAGCAGCTTGGACAGGGGCCTGTACAATGAGCAGTTCTTC
TRBJ2-1,TRBV19,-,TRBD2,CASSIDQAGAHNEQFF,TGTGCCAGTAGTATAGATCAAGCGGGGGCCCACAATGAGCAGTTCTTC
TRBJ2-2,TRBV5-1,-,-,CASSRRNSGELFF,TGCGCCAGCAGCCGAAGGAACTCCGGGGAGCTGTTTTTT
TRBJ1-1,TRBV6-1,-,-,CASMARVGLAFF,TGTGCCAGCATGGCAAGGGTCGGCCTCGCTTTCTTT
TRBJ1-5,TRBV29-1,-,TRBD1,CSVERGQGAGSNQPQHF,TGCAGCGTTGAAAGGGGTCAGGGGGCCGGTAGCAATCAGCCCCAGCATTTT
TRBJ1-3,TRBV6-1,-,TRBD1,CASTRQGAFGNTIYF,TGTGCCAGCACCCGACAGGGGGCGTTTGGAAACACCATATATTTT
TRBJ2-1,TRBV21-1,-,-,CASSKTIQGPDYNEQFF,TGTGCCAGCAGCAAAACGATACAGGGGCCGGACTACAATGAGCAGTTCTTC
TRBJ2-3,TRBV18,-,-,CASSQTVPSNPDTQYF,TGTGCCAGCTCACAGACAGTCCCATCCAATCCGGATACGCAGTATTTT
TRBJ2-7,TRBV28,-,-,CASRAGITYEQYF,TGTGCCAGCAGGGCCGGGATAACCTACGAGCAGTACTTC
TRBJ1-5,TRBV7-2,-,-,CASSLVVVGGDQPQHF,TGTGCCAGCAGCTTAGTGGTGGTGGGAGGGGATCAGCCCCAGCATTTT